The present entry profiles one TCR beta chain with its context. Primers used in a second PCR of roughly 7 to 12 cycles were a sample-barcoded 5' primer and a J-beta primer mix. Using its own MiXCR run on the 5' RACE reads, TCRdb lists one record per CDR3 protein. The top ten clones hold under 30% of a sample with some 1.8 million distinct CDR3 sequences, about 39% of them seen once. The record originates from a study of blood T cells in healthy people across ages. Trimming took 7 bases from V and 2 from J, leaving 21 bases between them. The CDR3 is 15 residues long. The V gene's germline CDR1 is DFQATT and CDR2 SNEGSKA (reference sequence). Ranging in age from about 6 to 95, the donors were healthy Caucasian individuals from Russia.

Material: blood. The clonotype was recovered from a human donor in good health. This chain joins TRBV20-1 and TRBJ2-7, with D maybe TRBD1 (6 bases). CDR3 loop: CSVMALDSSPYEQYF. The CDR3 DNA sequence: TGCAGTGTTATGGCCCTGGACAGTTCGCCCTACGAGCAGTACTTC.